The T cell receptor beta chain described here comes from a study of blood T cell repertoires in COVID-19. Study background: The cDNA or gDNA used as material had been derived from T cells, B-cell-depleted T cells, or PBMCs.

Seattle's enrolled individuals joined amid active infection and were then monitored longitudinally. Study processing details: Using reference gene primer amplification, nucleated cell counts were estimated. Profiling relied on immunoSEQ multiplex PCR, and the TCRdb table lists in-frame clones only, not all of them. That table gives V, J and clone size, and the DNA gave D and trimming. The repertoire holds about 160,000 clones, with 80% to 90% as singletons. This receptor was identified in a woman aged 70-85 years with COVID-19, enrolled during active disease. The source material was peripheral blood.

The CDR3 DNA sequence: TGTGCCAGCTCACCGGGGGGGAAGAATGAAAAACTGTTTTTT. It encodes CASSPGGKNEKLFF. The chain has TRBV18 and TRBJ1-4, with TRBD1 as a possible D gene (5 bases). The CDR3 covers 14 residues. Germline V gene data show CDR1 as KGHSH and CDR2 as LQKENI. The ends were cut back, 3 bases at V and 5 bases at J, with 10 bases in the middle.